The source of this T cell receptor beta chain is a study of OX40 agonist ivuxolimab in advanced cancers. Data came from immunoSEQ multiplex PCR; TCRdb stores just in-frame clones and leaves some out. The repertoire holds fewer than 90,000 clones, with roughly nine tenths as singletons. The CDR3 totals 14 residues. V lost 0 bases, J lost 5 bases, and 11 bases lay in between. Germline values: CDR1 SGHRS, CDR2 YFSETQ. J is TRBJ1-1 and V is TRBV5-1, with no clear D. This TCR came from an adult with an advanced solid tumor such as melanoma, head and neck, liver or kidney cancer. The source was CD4+ or CD8+ T cells sorted from blood, collected in a trial of the OX40 agonist ivuxolimab. Here the CDR3 reads CASSLGPVWTEAFF. The CDR3, as DNA: TGCGCCAGCAGCTTGGGCCCAGTGTGGACTGAAGCTTTCTTT.